This TCR beta chain was found in a study of T cell responses to AZD1222 COVID-19 vaccine. Findings and caveats of the study: Clonal diversity was possibly underestimated, and the donors were mostly white British, with more females. Seropositive AZD1222 recipients at baseline numbered only 5 or 6. Targets within unmutated variant regions were reportedly found for nearly half of spike-specific TCRs. All repertoire sampling was performed exclusively after the peak T cell response.

With regard to this clone: Antigen specificity is unknown.

CDR3 size: 14 residues. Germline assignment: CDR1 MDHEN and CDR2 SYDVKM. Trimming took 3 bases from V and 8 from J, leaving 16 bases between them. Method: immunoSEQ multiplex PCR; TCRdb's copy keeps in-frame clones and lacks some. The data show about 160,000 clones, with 85% to 95% seen just once and approximately 4.4% held by the top ten. This sequence joins TRBV28 and TRBJ1-2, with no clear D. The sample consisted of peripheral blood, taken on day 0 of AZD1222 vaccination. This sequence was found in an adult in good health. The CDR3 loop is CASSLNGVIRGYTF. CDR3 sequence (DNA): TGTGCCAGCAGTTTGAACGGAGTAATCCGAGGCTACACCTTC.